This entry is about one T cell receptor beta chain. As yet, its antigen is unknown. These data originate in a study of T cell repertoires in cytomegalovirus infection. Study-wide background: Public TCR beta signatures were indicative of both CMV infection and a matching HLA type. Findings of the study overall: Adding up the frequency of public TCR beta families identified people who carried CMV plus the relevant HLA.

The CDR3 runs 13 residues. The germline V and J ends were trimmed by 1 base and 6 bases, with 7 bases remaining between them. Germline CDR1 is LGHDT and CDR2 is YNNKEL (reference sequence). One entry per CDR3 protein, called by TCRdb with MiXCR from the reads. The sample yields around 540,000 distinct CDR3 sequences, 33% seen once. Specimen: cultured PBMCs, collected from culture after CMV antigen stimulation. The chain employs TRBV3-1 and TRBJ2-1; D uncertain. The sequence was obtained from a human donor in good health (CMV status not recorded). Some clones in this sample may be carry-over from other donors' samples. CDR3 residues: CASSQGLFNEQFF. The CDR3 bases are TGTGCCAGCAGCCAAGGACTTTTCAATGAGCAGTTCTTC.